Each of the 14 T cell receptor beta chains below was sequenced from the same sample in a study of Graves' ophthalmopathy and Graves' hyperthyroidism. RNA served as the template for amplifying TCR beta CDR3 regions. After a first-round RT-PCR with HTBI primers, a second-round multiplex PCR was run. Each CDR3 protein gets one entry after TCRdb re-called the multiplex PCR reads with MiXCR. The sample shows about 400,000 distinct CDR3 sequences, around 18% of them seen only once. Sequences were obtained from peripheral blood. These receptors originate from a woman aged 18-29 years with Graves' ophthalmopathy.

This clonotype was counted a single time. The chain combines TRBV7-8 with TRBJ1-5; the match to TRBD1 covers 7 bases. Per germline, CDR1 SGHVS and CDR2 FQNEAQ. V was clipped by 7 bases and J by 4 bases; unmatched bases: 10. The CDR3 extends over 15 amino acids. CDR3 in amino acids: CASKSGTELNQPQHF. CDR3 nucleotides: TGTGCCAGCAAATCCGGGACAGAGCTAAATCAGCCCCAGCATTTT.

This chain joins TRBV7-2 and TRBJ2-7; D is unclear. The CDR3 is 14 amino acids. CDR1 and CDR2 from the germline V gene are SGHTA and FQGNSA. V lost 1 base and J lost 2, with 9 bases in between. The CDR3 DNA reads TGTGCCAGCAGCTTAGTCCCCGCACCCTACGAGCAGTACTTC. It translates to CASSLVPAPYEQYF.

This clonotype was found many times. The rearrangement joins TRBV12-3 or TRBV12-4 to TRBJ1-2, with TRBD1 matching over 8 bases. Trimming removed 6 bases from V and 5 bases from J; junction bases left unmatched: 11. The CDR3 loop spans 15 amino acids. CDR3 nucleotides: TGTGCCAGCAGAAAAGCAGGGGGCTCCAAATATGGCTACACCTTC. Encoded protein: CASRKAGGSKYGYTF.

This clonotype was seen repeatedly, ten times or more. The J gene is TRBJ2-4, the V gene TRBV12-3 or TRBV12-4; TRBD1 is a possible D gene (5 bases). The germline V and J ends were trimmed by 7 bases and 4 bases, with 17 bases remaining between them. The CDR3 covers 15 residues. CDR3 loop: CASTLQGALKNIQYF. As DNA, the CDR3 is TGTGCCAGCACCCTCCAGGGTGCCCTAAAAAACATTCAGTACTTC.

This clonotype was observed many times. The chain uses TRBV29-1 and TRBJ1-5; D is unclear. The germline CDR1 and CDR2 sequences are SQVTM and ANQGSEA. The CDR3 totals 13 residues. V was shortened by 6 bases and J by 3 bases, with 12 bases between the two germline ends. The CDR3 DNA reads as TGCAGCGTGCTCCCAGGTTTCAATCAGCCCCAGCATTTT. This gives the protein CSVLPGFNQPQHF.

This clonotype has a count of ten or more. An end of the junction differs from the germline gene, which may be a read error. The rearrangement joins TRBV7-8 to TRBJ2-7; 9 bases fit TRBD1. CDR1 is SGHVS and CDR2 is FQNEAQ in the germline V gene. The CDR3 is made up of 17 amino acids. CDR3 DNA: TGTGCCAGCAGTTACCTCAGACAGGGGGTACTTCTCCACGAGCAGTGCTTC. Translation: CASSYLRQGVLLHEQCF.

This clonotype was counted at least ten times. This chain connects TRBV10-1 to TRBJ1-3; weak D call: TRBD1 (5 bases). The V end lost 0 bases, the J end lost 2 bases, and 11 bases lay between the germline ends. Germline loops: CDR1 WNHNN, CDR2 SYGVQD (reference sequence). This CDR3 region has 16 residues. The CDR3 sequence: CASSESTGGTGNTIYF. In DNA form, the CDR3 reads TGCGCCAGCAGTGAGTCTACGGGGGGAACTGGAAACACCATATATTTT.

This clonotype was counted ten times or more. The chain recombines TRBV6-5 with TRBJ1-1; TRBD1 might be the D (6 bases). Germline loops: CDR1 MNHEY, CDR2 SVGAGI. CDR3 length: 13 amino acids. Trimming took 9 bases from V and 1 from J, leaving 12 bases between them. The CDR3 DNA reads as TGTGCCAGTACAGGGTTGGAGAACACTGAAGCTTTCTTT. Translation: CASTGLENTEAFF.

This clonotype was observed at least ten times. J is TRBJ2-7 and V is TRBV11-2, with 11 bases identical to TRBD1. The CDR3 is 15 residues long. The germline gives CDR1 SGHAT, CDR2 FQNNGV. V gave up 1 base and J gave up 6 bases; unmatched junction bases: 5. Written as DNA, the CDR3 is TGTGCCAGCAGCTTAGGGCCGGGACAGGGGGGCGAGCAGTACTTC. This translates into CASSLGPGQGGEQYF.

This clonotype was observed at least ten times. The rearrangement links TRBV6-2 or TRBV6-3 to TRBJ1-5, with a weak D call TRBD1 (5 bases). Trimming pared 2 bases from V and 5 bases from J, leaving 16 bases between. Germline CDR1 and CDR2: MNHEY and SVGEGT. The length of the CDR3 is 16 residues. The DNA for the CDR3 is TGTGCCAGCAGTTACCCGCCGCAATGGGGCGATCAGCCCCAGCATTTT. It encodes CASSYPPQWGDQPQHF.

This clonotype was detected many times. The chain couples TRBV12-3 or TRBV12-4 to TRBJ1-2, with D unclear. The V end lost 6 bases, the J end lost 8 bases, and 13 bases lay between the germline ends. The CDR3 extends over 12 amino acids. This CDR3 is CASSHRSGGYTF. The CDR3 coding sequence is TGTGCCAGCAGCCACCGTTCCGGCGGCTACACCTTC.

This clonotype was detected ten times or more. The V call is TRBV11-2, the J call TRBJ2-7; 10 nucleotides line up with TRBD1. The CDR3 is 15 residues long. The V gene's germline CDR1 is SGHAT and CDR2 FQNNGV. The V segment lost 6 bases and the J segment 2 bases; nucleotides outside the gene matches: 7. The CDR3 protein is CASSFDRGLTYEQYF. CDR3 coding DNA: TGTGCCAGCAGTTTTGACAGGGGGCTCACCTACGAGCAGTACTTC.

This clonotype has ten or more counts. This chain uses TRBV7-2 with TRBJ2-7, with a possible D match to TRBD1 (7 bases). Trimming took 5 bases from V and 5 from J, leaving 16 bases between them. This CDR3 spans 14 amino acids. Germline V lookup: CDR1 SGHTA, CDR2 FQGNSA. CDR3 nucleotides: TGTGCCAGCAGCCCGCGGGACAGTCTCAACGAGCAGTACTTC. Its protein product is CASSPRDSLNEQYF.

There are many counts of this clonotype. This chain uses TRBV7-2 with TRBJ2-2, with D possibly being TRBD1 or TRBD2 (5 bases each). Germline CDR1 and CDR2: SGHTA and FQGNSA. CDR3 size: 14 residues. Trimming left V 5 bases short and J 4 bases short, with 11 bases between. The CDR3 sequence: CASSRDLFTGELFF. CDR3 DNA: TGTGCCAGCAGCCGGGACCTCTTCACCGGGGAGCTGTTTTTT. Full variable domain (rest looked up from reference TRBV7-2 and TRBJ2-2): GAGVSQSPSNKVTEKGKDVELRCDPISGHTALYWYRQSLGQGLEFLIYFQGNSAPDKSGLPSDRFSAERTGGSVSTLTIQRTQQEDSAVYLCASSRDLFTGELFFGEGSRLTVL.